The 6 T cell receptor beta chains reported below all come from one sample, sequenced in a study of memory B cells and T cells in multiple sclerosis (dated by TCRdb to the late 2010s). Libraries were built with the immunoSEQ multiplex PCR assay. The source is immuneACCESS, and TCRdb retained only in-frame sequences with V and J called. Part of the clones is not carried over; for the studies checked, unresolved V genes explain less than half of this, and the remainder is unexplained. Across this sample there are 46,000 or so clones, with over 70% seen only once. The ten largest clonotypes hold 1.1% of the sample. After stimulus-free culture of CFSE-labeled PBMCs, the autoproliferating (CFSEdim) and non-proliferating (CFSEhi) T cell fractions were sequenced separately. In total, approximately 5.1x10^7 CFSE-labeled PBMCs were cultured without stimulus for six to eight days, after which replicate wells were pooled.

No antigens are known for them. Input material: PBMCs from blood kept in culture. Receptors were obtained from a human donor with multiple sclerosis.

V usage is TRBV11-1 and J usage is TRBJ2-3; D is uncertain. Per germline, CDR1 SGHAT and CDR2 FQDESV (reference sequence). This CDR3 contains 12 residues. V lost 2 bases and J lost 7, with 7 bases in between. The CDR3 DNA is TGTGCCAGCAGCTTATACGGTAATACGCAGTATTTT. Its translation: CASSLYGNTQYF. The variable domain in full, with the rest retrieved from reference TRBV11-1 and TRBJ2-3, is EAEVAQSPRYKITEKSQAVAFWCDPISGHATLYWYRQILGQGPELLVQFQDESVVDDSQLPKDRFSAERLKGVDSTLKIQPAELGDSAMYLCASSLYGNTQYFGPGTRLTVL.

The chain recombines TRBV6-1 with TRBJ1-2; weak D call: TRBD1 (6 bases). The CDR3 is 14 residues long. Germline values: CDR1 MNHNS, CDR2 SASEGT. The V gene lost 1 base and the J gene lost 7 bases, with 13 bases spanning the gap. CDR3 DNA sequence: TGTGCCAGCAGTGAAGGGCAGGGGACCTCTGGCTACACCTTC. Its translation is CASSEGQGTSGYTF.

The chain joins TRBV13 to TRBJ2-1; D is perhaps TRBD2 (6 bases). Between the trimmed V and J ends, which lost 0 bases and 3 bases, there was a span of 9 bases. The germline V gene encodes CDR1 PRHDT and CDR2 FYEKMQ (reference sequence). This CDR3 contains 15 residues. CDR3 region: CASSLGRGNYNEQFF. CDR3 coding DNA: TGTGCCAGCAGCTTAGGCCGGGGGAACTACAATGAGCAGTTCTTC.

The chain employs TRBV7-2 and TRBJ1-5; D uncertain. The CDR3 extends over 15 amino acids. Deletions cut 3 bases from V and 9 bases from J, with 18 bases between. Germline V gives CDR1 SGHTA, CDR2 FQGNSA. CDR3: CASSLVIGTVRPQHF. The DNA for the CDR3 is TGTGCCAGCAGCTTGGTTATCGGTACGGTACGGCCCCAGCATTTT.

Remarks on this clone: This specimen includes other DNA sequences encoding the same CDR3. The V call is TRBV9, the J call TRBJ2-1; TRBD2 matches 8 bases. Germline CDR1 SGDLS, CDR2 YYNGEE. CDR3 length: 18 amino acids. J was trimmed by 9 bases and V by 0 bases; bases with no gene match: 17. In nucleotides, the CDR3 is TGTGCCAGCAGCGTAGATAGAGAGGGGCGGGGGGTTACAGGTGAGCAGTTCTTC. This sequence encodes CASSVDREGRGVTGEQFF.

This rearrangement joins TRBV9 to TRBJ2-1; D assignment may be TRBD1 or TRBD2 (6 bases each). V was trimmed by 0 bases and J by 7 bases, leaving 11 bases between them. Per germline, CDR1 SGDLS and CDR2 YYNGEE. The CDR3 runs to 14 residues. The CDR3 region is CASSVAGAQNEQFF. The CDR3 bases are TGTGCCAGCAGCGTAGCGGGGGCCCAAAATGAGCAGTTCTTC.